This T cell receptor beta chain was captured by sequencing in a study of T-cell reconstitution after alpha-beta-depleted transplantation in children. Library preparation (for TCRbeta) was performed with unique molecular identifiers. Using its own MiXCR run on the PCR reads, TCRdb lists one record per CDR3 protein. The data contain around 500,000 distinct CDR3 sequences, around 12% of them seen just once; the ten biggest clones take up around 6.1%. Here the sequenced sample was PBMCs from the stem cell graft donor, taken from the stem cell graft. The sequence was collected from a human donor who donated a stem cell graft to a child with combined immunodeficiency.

CDR3 DNA sequence: TGTGCCAGCAGCCCCAGGGCCGACAGGGCTGAAGCTTTCTTT. It specifies CASSPRADRAEAFF. The chain uses TRBV7-2 and TRBJ1-1, with 7 bases aligning to TRBD1. There are 14 residues in the CDR3. The ends lost 5 bases at V and 6 bases at J; junction bases unmatched: 9. The germline V gene encodes CDR1 SGHTA and CDR2 FQGNSA.